This T cell receptor beta chain was retrieved from a study of T cell repertoires in cytomegalovirus infection. The study's findings and limits: It was HLA-C-restricted CMV-specific TCR beta clonotypes that dominated the response ex vivo. CMV carriers with the relevant HLA were identified by cumulative public TCR beta family frequency.

Using its own MiXCR run on the reads, TCRdb lists one record per CDR3 protein. The sample has about 130,000 distinct CDR3 sequences, roughly a quarter seen once. This clonotype has at least ten counts. No antigen is known for it. The receptor comes from a human donor in good health (CMV status not recorded). Some clones in this sample may be carry-over from other donors' samples. Sequenced input: PBMCs, sequenced either directly or after in vitro stimulation (not recorded which).

CDR3 nucleotide sequence: TGTGCCAGCAGCTCCTGGACGGGGGCAAAAGGCTACACCTTC. It yields the protein CASSSWTGAKGYTF. V and J are TRBV6-5 and TRBJ1-2, with D possibly being TRBD1 (6 bases). Trimming removed 6 bases from V and 8 bases from J, with 19 bases in between. CDR3 length: 14 amino acids. In germline, CDR1 is MNHEY, CDR2 SVGAGI.